The T cell receptor beta chain described here comes from a study of cytomegalovirus exposure and HLA in healthy donors. Study findings and constraints: Segments of the TCR beta V type were, in most cases, productive about 90% or about 30% of the time in an earlier analysis.

On this clone itself: Its antigen remains unknown.

The PCR contained 60 Vbeta and 13 Jbeta primers. Data came from immunoSEQ multiplex PCR; TCRdb stores just in-frame clones and leaves some out. The sample carries 80,000 to 100,000 clones, around 83% recorded once. CDR1 and CDR2 from the germline V gene are MGHRA and YSYEKL. The V end was cut by 1 base, the J end by 4 bases, with 10 bases between. The CDR3 length is 15 residues. The chain links TRBV4-1 to TRBJ1-4; D is unresolved. The receptor's source is a female donor in good health and CMV-seropositive. Sequenced input: PBMCs. CDR3: CASSQVPLFNEKLFF. Written as DNA, the CDR3 is TGCGCCAGCAGCCAAGTTCCTCTGTTTAATGAAAAACTGTTTTTT.